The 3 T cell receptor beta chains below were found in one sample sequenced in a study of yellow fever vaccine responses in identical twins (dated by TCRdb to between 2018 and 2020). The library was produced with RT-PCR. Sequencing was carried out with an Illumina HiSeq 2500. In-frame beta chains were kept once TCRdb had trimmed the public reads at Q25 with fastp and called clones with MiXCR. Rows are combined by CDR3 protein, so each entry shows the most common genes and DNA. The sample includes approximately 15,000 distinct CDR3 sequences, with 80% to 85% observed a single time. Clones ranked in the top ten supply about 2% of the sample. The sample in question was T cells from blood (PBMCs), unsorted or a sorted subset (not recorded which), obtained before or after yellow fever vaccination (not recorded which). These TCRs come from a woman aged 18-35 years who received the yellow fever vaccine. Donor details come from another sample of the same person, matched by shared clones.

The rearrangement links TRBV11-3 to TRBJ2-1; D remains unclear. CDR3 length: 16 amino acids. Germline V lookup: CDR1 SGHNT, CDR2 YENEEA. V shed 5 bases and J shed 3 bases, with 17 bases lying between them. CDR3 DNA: TGTGCCAGCAGCCCCCCGGGCGGTTCGCTCTACAATGAGCAGTTCTTC. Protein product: CASSPPGGSLYNEQFF.

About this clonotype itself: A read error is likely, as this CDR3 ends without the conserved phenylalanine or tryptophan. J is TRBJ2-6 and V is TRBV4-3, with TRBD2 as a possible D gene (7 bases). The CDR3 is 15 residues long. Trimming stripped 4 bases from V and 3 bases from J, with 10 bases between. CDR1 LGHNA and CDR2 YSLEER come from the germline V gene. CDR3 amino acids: CASSPGGLGANVLTC. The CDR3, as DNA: TGCGCCAGCAGCCCCGGGGGGCTTGGGGCCAACGTCCTGACTTGC.

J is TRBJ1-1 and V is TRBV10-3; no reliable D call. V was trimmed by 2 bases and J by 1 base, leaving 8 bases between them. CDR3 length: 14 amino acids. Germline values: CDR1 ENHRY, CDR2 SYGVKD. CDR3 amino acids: CAISEPRQNTEAFF. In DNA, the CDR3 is TGTGCCATCAGTGAGCCTAGGCAGAACACTGAAGCTTTCTTT.